This T cell receptor beta chain was retrieved from a study of T cell responses to AZD1222 COVID-19 vaccine. Study-wide context: Second-dose recipients at about 4 or about 12 weeks were treated as one pooled group. Study-level points and caveats: The CD4 TCRs associated with vaccination extended across spike and predominated at 160-218 and 743-854. Spike-specific TCR breadth and depth both grew after two AZD1222 doses.

Trimming cost V 3 bases and J 0 bases, with 11 bases left between them. CDR1 and CDR2 from the germline V gene are GTSNPN and SVGIG (reference sequence). This CDR3 is built from 14 residues. Assay: immunoSEQ multiplex PCR; the TCRdb copy retains only in-frame clones and omits some. Seen here are about 210,000 clones, over 80% observed once, and the top ten hold over 1%. Remarks on this clone: The antigen is unknown.

The chain joins TRBV30 to TRBJ1-1, with D perhaps TRBD1 (5 bases). The TCR comes from an adult in good health. The specimen was peripheral blood, collected on day 0 of AZD1222 vaccination. CDR3 residues: CAWRGPGMNTEAFF. CDR3 nucleotides: TGTGCCTGGAGGGGGCCGGGTATGAACACTGAAGCTTTCTTT.